A single T cell receptor beta chain is shown here with its context. This clonotype was picked up many times. Its antigen is unknown. Per-base quality was not reported, and no clone a single base away is much larger than it. Counted from cysteine to phenylalanine, this CDR3 has 16 amino acids. Left in the record is the CDR3 DNA by itself, 48 bases read in frame from the first base. The germline V gene (reference sequence) supplies CDR1 LNHNV and CDR2 YYDKDF. The junction carries 16 bases between V and J, which are trimmed by 4 bases and 0 bases respectively. The TCR beta CDR3 regions were amplified from RNA transcripts. A first-round RT-PCR of the TCR CDR3 used the HTBI primer set with the Qiagen OneStep RT-PCR kit. Libraries were constructed in a second round of multiplex PCR, after which size selection and purification were performed. Libraries were sequenced paired-end with 100 bp reads on an Illumina HiSeq2000. As for the authors' bioinformatics: SOAPnuke was used to process the raw data, removing reads that contained adapters or uncalled bases, had a mean Phred below 15, or lacked an exact match to the constant primer or identifier. High-quality paired reads were merged using COPE v1.2.5, and each unique nucleotide sequence was defined as a clonotype. Clonotypes were aligned to IMGT TRBV, TRBD and TRBJ reference segments using MiTCR v1.1. The analysis was restricted to V-J combinations with a frequency above 0.0001, which together covered 99% to 99.2% of the repertoires. The TCS score was defined as the ratio of F50 (clonal expansion) to E x V (chaos), calculated using BLOSUM62-based TCRdist between CDR3 peptides within each V-J. Welch's t-statistics and random forest reduced just over 500 V-J features to under 15, which were used in a naive Bayes classifier (R e1071). The Morisita-Horn index was used to measure how similar the thyroid and blood repertoires were. Using fastp trimming at Q25 and MiXCR clonotype assembly, TCRdb reanalyzed the public sequencing data and kept in-frame beta chains. Each entry is one CDR3 protein sequence, shown with its most common DNA and genes. Here the V and J calls rest on TCRdb's processing, not on the authors' analysis. The sample table lists about 610,000 distinct CDR3 sequences, roughly 14% of them with a count of one. The ten largest clones represent 4% to 5.5% of the sample.

In the ophthalmopathy patients, disease was moderately to severely active, with a Clinical Activity Score of 3 or more, a NOSPECS grade of 4 or more, and a duration of less than 3 months. The study excluded patients with uncontrolled infections, other autoimmune diseases, pregnancy or lactation. Diagnoses were based on clinical symptoms, serum thyroxine and TRAb, thyroid ultrasound and orbital computed tomography. PBMCs were isolated from about 10 ml of fresh peripheral blood by Ficoll-Paque density gradient centrifugation. Total RNA was extracted with Trizol reagent, and quality was checked on an Agilent 2100 Bioanalyzer. The data were taken from a study of T cells in Graves' hyperthyroidism and ophthalmopathy (dated by TCRdb to about 2019). With respect to the entire study: Peripheral blood was collected at initial diagnosis, before any treatment. To identify distinguishing TCR V-J signatures, a discovery cohort of 100 or so patients was used, comprising 40 to 45 with Graves' ophthalmopathy and around 60 with stable Graves' hyperthyroidism. Prospective prediction of ophthalmopathy was tested in an independent validation cohort consisting of about 19 hyperthyroidism patients and approximately 16 patients who later progressed to ophthalmopathy. For training and testing, the roughly 100 patients in the discovery cohort were randomly divided in a 7:3 ratio. In more than 5 Graves' hyperthyroidism patients, the study also compared T-cell repertoires from thyroid tissue with T-cell repertoires from blood. After blood sampling, hyperthyroidism patients were treated with methimazole at a starting dose of 30 mg daily, and ophthalmopathy patients were treated with high-dose intravenous methylprednisolone. The paper reports TCR Vbeta CDR3 sequencing of some 140 peripheral blood samples: some 41 ophthalmopathy, about 75 hyperthyroidism and 17 progressor patients. Results and caveats for the whole study, not just this receptor: Blood samples also contained most of the expanded thyroid clonotypes (frequency above 0.001), which suggests that blood repertoires may reflect thyroid immune responses. Ophthalmopathy was separated from stable hyperthyroidism by a 13 V-J signature model, with just over 85% sensitivity and roughly 84% specificity obtained in cross-validation and 80%/75% obtained in testing. In validation, the model predicted progression to ophthalmopathy with 55% to 71% sensitivity and around 72% specificity, a median of around 6.6 months before onset. Sample size was not statistically predetermined, and blinding of investigators to group allocation was not performed.

What was sequenced was blood. This sequence uses TRBV15 and TRBJ2-7; the D gene is possibly TRBD1, with 6 bases matching. The TCR was taken from a woman between 40 and 50 years old with Graves' ophthalmopathy. The bases are TGTGCCACCAGCACCAAGTACAGGGATAGCTCCTACGAGCAGTACTTC. This encodes CATSTKYRDSSYEQYF.